This TCR beta chain was found in a study of blood T cell repertoires in COVID-19. About the research overall: PBMCs, B-cell-depleted T cells, or T cells provided the cDNA or gDNA that made up the material.

V was pared by 1 base and J by 8 bases, with 14 bases between. This CDR3 is built from 14 residues. Looked up from germline, CDR1 is GTSNPN and CDR2 is SVGIG (reference sequence). The data were produced by immunoSEQ multiplex PCR, yet TCRdb's version contains in-frame clones alone and is incomplete. The sample records 95,000 to 150,000 clones, roughly 89% being singletons. The sequencing input was peripheral blood. The chain combines TRBV30 with TRBJ1-4; perhaps TRBD1 as D (5 bases). The sequence derives from a man aged 35-49 years with acute or convalescent COVID-19. CDR3 DNA sequence: TGTGCCTGGAGTGGTGGGACTCGGGGCGAAAAACTGTTTTTT. Amino acid sequence: CAWSGGTRGEKLFF.